This T cell receptor (beta chain) was sequenced during a study of cytomegalovirus exposure and HLA in healthy donors (TCRdb year 2017). Turning to the overall study: An earlier analysis of 550 to 700 of the donors reported 276 Gb of sequence data and 117 million unique TCR beta sequences from 150 million to 200 million T cells. Typing coverage differed by locus: A, B, C, DRB1 and DQB1 were typed in about 620-630 donors, DQA1 in about 500, DPA1 in around 580, and DPB1 in 472. The study combined high-throughput TCR immunosequencing, statistical association of individual TCRs with disease status, and machine learning to predict cytomegalovirus infection status. The T cell repertoires of around 730 subjects were profiled by immunosequencing and related to cytomegalovirus serostatus. Donor age, sex, ethnicity and CMV serostatus were compiled alongside the repertoire data. Every discovery cohort repertoire had been produced on one sequencing platform. Roughly 300 gigabases of sequencing data and tens of millions of unique TCR sequences were included in an early release covering under 650 HLA-typed donors. Of the roughly 400 genotyped donors, less than 90% were placed in the genetic ancestry cluster associated with self-reported Caucasian donors. A later analysis re-analyzed previously published TCR beta repertoires from 666 donors and added high-resolution HLA genotyping to study TCR occurrence patterns. In the later analysis, no new phenotypic data were used to find candidate immune exposures; instead, reliance was placed on TCR beta sequences and their occurrence across donors. HLA typing included class I and class II loci at four-digit resolution. Four to six DR-DQ haplotypes were handled as single units for association and clustering, since linkage in the cohort was strong. Besides the first cohort of roughly 700 subjects, a separate validation cohort made up of around 120 different subjects was used. On average, roughly 240,000 unique TCR beta nucleotide sequences were sequenced per donor among 350 to 400 genotyped donors of the cohort, with roughly 18% of those sequences being non-productive. In a later genetic analysis, genome-wide SNP genotypes for 398 of the 666 donors were used, and that subset was treated as a discovery cohort. The study was designed to test whether signatures of past pathogen exposure could be identified by cataloging public T cell receptors. An earlier analysis of around 540 of the donors applied high-throughput TCR beta sequencing to assess whether each TCR beta V gene segment acted as functional or pseudogenic. Results the study describes overall, beyond this receptor: The classifier was reported to diagnose cytomegalovirus status with high specificity and sensitivity in both the original cohort and the validation cohort. Specific HLA alleles were associated with some 15,000 TCR beta sequences at a false discovery rate of 0.05 in a later analysis. According to a later genetic analysis, donors in an Asian-associated ancestry cluster had fewer N-insertions in productive TCRs than the roughly 700-donor mean. In an earlier analysis of some 550 of the donors, most TCR beta V segments were observed in productive rearrangements about 87% or about 30% of the time, broadly matching IMGT annotations. The authors suggested that the approach could potentially be generalized to other disease states and immunological phenotypes. When HLA alleles, especially DR and DQ, strongly co-occurred, TCR associations were difficult to assign to individual alleles. In a later analysis, TCR association rates were found to vary across HLA loci, with the most associated TCRs seen for DRB1 alleles and the fewest for HLA-C alleles. Roughly uniform sequencing depth across donors was assumed in presence/absence analyses, although this assumption may not hold. This cohort had only TCR beta chains sequenced, and the lack of alpha or paired-chain data limited which features could be detected. An association between a missense DCLRE1C variant and V-gene and J-gene trimming of TCR beta chains was found in a later genetic analysis and replicated in an independent cohort. In vitro tests confirmed that a few of the cytomegalovirus-associated TCR beta chains recognize cytomegalovirus antigens. Some IMGT-functional V segments, including TRBV6-2 and TRBV6-3, could not be told apart with the 87-base-pair reads, so those segments were excluded. In a later analysis, HLA-associated TCR beta chains showed more clonal expansion and lower generation probabilities than non-associated chains that were equally common. Because counts were too low, roughly 16 rarely observed V segments, including chromosome 9 orphons, were excluded from the earlier analysis of a few hundred of the donors. Linkage disequilibrium might explain the correlated functional status among segregating V segments, but an unknown experimental factor could not be excluded. HLA typing was unavailable for some donors at each locus, so association tests used only the typed subset. Most CMV-associated TCR beta chains appeared to be HLA-restricted in a later analysis, and the HLA associations seemed to be driven largely by CMV exposure. Several of the top co-occurrence clusters appeared to be linked to parvovirus B19, influenza, CMV and Epstein-Barr virus, according to a later analysis. Most TCR sequences were observed very rarely across donors, whereas some public TCRs were present in many individuals. A further reported finding was that TCR beta sequences accurately predicted the HLA-A and HLA-B alleles for most subjects in the first cohort. A total of fewer than 200 TCR beta chains were listed by the study as associated with cytomegalovirus. For the cohort, immune exposure information was limited to CMV serostatus. The sequencing pipeline was judged likely to have produced a cluster of highly shared sequence variants as a technical artifact.

Receptor libraries were prepared by the immunoSEQ multiplex PCR assay. For the multiplex PCR, a mixture combining 60 forward primers for TCR Vbeta segments and 13 reverse primers for TCR Jbeta segments was used. The CDR3 region of rearranged TCR beta genes was amplified from genomic DNA with a multiplex PCR assay. The Illumina HiSeq System was used to sequence the amplified TCR beta libraries as 87-base-pair reads. The authors' pipeline ran thus. A later analysis counted approximately 76 million unique TCR beta chains across the 640 or so repertoires, and about 10 million of these chains were shared by at least two donors. A nearest-neighbor algorithm error-corrected the raw reads and collapsed the reads into unique sequences, merging closely related sequences to remove PCR and sequencing errors. Alignment of CDR3 sequences to IMGT reference sequences was used to assign V, D and J gene segments. For a sequence to be retained, at least a six-nucleotide match to both a V gene segment and a J gene segment was required. A rearrangement was called productive if the CDR3 had no stop codons and remained in frame with V and J, and every other rearrangement was called non-productive. CDR3 was defined according to IMGT convention as the region running from the second conserved V-encoded cysteine to the conserved J-encoded phenylalanine. The earlier analysis of 550 to 650 of the donors excluded any sequence lacking an unambiguous match to a single V gene segment. In an earlier analysis of 450 to 750 of the donors, a V segment was called functional when productive rearrangements were above 56.7%, and segregating when the standard deviation between donors exceeded 5%. To diagnose cytomegalovirus status from the catalog of TCR beta chain sequences, a statistical classification framework was built. A later analysis assigned V and J genes by comparing TCR nucleotide sequences with IMGT/GENE-DB human TR gene sequences. In a later analysis, CDR3 sequences and most-parsimonious VDJ recombination scenarios were assigned using the TCRdist pipeline. A later analysis defined each TCR beta chain by its CDR3 amino acid sequence plus V-gene family, and excluded reads lacking a unique V-gene family. To address suspected cross-contamination and a sequencing artifact, a later analysis removed roughly 640 highly shared, low-generation-probability nucleotide sequences. In a later analysis, a clonal expansion index was calculated for each public chain from normalized within-repertoire ranks of inferred template counts. A later analysis computed generation probabilities with a VDJ recombination model fitted to out-of-frame rearrangements, and checked the results against IGoR. In a later analysis, hypergeometric tests were used to score TCR-TCR, TCR-HLA and TCR-CMV co-occurrence, with a repertoire-size bias correction applied to TCR pairs. To estimate false discovery rates, a later analysis permuted the HLA or CMV assignments 20 times. In a later analysis, co-occurring TCRs were grouped using DBSCAN, and TCRdist sequence similarity was added for clustering within HLA-allele-positive subsets. Repertoires with fewer than 30,000 or more than 120,000 public chains, plus five repertoires with anomalous nucleotide sharing, were excluded from co-occurrence clustering. This immuneACCESS table, as held by TCRdb, lists in-frame sequences with V and J called but not all clones. Of the missing ones, under half trace to an unresolved V gene in checked studies; the others have no known cause. V and J calls and clone size are those listed in that table; D and trimming were worked out from the DNA. The sample table contains roughly 140,000 clones; only one count was recorded for 70% to 85% of them. Around 2.5% of the sample lies in the top ten.

This clone was seen only a few times. Its antigen is currently not known. It has no much larger one-base neighbor in the sample; base qualities were not kept. The cohort comprised some 700 healthy bone marrow donors. All cohort members were sampled while nominally healthy, although unrecorded immune exposures were likely present. The donor tested CMV seronegative, placing the donor among the 350 to 400 seronegative members of the cohort. Every donor gave a peripheral blood sample, and the peripheral blood mononuclear cells from that sample were used for TCR beta sequencing. The Qiagen DNeasy Blood Extraction Kit was used to extract genomic DNA from the blood cell samples. The junction carries 13 bases between V and J, which are trimmed by 0 bases and 4 bases respectively. From the cysteine through the phenylalanine, the CDR3 covers 16 amino acids. Kept here is only the CDR3 DNA, which spans 48 bases and is read in frame from base 1. CDR1 and CDR2, looked up from the germline V gene, are SGDLS and YYNGEE.

This receptor chain uses TRBV9 and TRBJ2-2; too little of a D gene remains to name it. The clonotype comes from a male donor in good health and CMV-seronegative. The sample was PBMCs. CDR3 region: CASSVGQQHFTGELFF. At the DNA level, the sequence is TGTGCCAGCAGCGTAGGACAACAGCACTTCACCGGGGAGCTGTTTTTT.